The 21 T cell receptor beta chains below were found in one sample sequenced in a study of blood T cell repertoires in COVID-19. Sequenced by immunoSEQ multiplex PCR; TCRdb stores in-frame clones only, minus some. The sample lists 100,000 to 150,000 clones; 65% to 90% were seen once. The sample consisted of peripheral blood. The receptors were gathered from a man aged 80 or over with active or convalescent COVID-19.

This clone was detected once. The rearrangement uses TRBV29-1 and TRBJ2-1; 7 bases fit TRBD1. Per the germline V gene, CDR1 is SQVTM and CDR2 is ANQGSEA. This CDR3 region has 14 residues. The junction had 4 bases not matched to a gene; V was cut back by 4 bases and J by 1 base. The CDR3 spells CSVVDRYSYNEQFF. CDR3 DNA: TGCAGCGTTGTGGACAGGTATTCCTACAATGAGCAGTTCTTC.

This chain joins TRBV6-2 or TRBV6-3 and TRBJ2-7; TRBD1 is a possible D gene (6 bases). Germline values: CDR1 MNHEY, CDR2 SVGEGT. Trimming left V 4 bases short and J 5 bases short, with 12 bases between. The CDR3 sequence is 13 residues long. The DNA for the CDR3 is TGTGCCAGCAGTTCCACAGGGAGCCACGAGCAGTACTTC. This encodes CASSSTGSHEQYF.

This clone was seen a single time. The CDR3 nucleotides are TGTGCCAGCTCACCTCAGGGTCGAACAGATACGCAGTATTTT. Protein product: CASSPQGRTDTQYF. The V and J genes are TRBV18 and TRBJ2-3; D perhaps matches TRBD1 (5 bases). V lost 3 bases to trimming and J lost 3 bases, with 10 bases between them. The CDR3 extends over 14 amino acids. Per germline, CDR1 KGHSH and CDR2 LQKENI.

The chain carries TRBV9 and TRBJ2-2, with 13 bases identical to TRBD2. Losses at the gene ends were 3 bases for V and 6 bases for J; bases not matched to a gene: 11. Germline V gene sequence: CDR1 SGDLS, CDR2 YYNGEE. This CDR3 is 18 amino acids long. In nucleotides, the CDR3 is TGTGCCAGCAGCGCTGGACTAGCGGGAGTAGGAGTCCCCGGGGAGCTGTTTTTT. Translating it yields CASSAGLAGVGVPGELFF.

The chain recombines TRBV5-6 with TRBJ2-2; D may be TRBD2 (6 bases). Per germline, CDR1 SGHDT and CDR2 YYEEEE. The CDR3 runs 16 residues. Trimming left V 5 bases short and J 4 bases short, with 18 bases between. The CDR3 DNA follows: TGTGCCAGCAGGCCAAGCCGGGGGTGGGTCACCGGGGAGCTGTTTTTT. Amino acids: CASRPSRGWVTGELFF.

The chain recombines TRBV18 with TRBJ1-4; the D is unclear. The CDR3 totals 13 residues. Deletions cut 4 bases from V and 8 bases from J, with 11 bases between. CDR1 and CDR2 from the germline V gene are KGHSH and LQKENI. In DNA form, the CDR3 reads TGTGCCAGCTCACGGGAGGTTGGAGAAAAACTGTTTTTT. Amino acid sequence: CASSREVGEKLFF.

The genes are TRBV28 and TRBJ2-7; TRBD2 matches at 10 bases. Germline CDR1 MDHEN, CDR2 SYDVKM. V dropped 4 bases and J dropped 3; count of bases not matched to a gene: 12. The CDR3 contains 17 residues. The CDR3 reads CASSSTGTSATLYEQYF. CDR3 nucleotides: TGTGCCAGCAGTTCTACCGGGACTAGCGCAACCCTCTACGAGCAGTACTTC.

This clone was detected a few times. J is TRBJ1-3 and V is TRBV28; D is uncertain. Germline V lookup: CDR1 MDHEN, CDR2 SYDVKM. V was cut by 4 bases and J by 8 bases, with 18 bases left in between. There are 15 residues in the CDR3. The CDR3 loop reads CASSSPRGGTYTIYF. The CDR3 coding sequence is TGTGCCAGCAGTTCCCCCCGGGGAGGAACGTACACCATATATTTT.

The V and J genes are TRBV24-1 and TRBJ2-1, with 8 bases matching TRBD1. The V segment lost 4 bases and the J segment 7 bases; nucleotides outside the gene matches: 5. The germline gives CDR1 KGHDR, CDR2 SFDVKD. The CDR3 spans 14 residues. The CDR3 bases are TGTGCCACCAGTGACCAGGACAGGGCTAATGAGCAGTTCTTC. It is translated as CATSDQDRANEQFF.

The chain combines TRBV7-3 with TRBJ2-3; D gene ambiguous. The CDR3 loop spans 13 amino acids. The V end lost 5 bases, the J end lost 0 bases, and 6 bases lay between the germline ends. Germline CDR1 and CDR2: SGHTA and FQGTGA. CDR3 sequence: CASSQASTDTQYF. CDR3 sequence (DNA): TGTGCCAGCAGCCAAGCGAGCACAGATACGCAGTATTTT.

The chain is built from TRBV18 and TRBJ1-2; D may be TRBD1 (6 bases). The CDR3 extends over 13 amino acids. Germline lookup yields CDR1 KGHSH and CDR2 LQKENI. V lost 3 bases and J lost 7, with 12 bases in between. CDR3 nucleotides: TGTGCCAGCTCACCCCGGACAGAATCTGGCTACACCTTC. Residues: CASSPRTESGYTF. Full variable domain (outside the CDR3, taken from reference TRBV18 and TRBJ1-2): NAGVMQNPRHLVRRRGQEARLRCSPMKGHSHVYWYRQLPEEGLKFMVYLQKENIIDESGMPKERFSAEFPKEGPSILRIQQVVRGDSAAYFCASSPRTESGYTFGSGTRLTVV.

The rearrangement joins TRBV9 to TRBJ2-7; D perhaps matches TRBD1 (5 bases). The germline V gene has CDR1 SGDLS and CDR2 YYNGEE. The CDR3 length is 15 residues. V lost 0 bases and J lost 4, with 14 bases in between. The CDR3 sequence is CASSVGDRQPYEQYF. The CDR3 DNA reads TGTGCCAGCAGCGTAGGGGATAGACAGCCTTACGAGCAGTACTTC.

The chain is built from TRBV19 and TRBJ1-2, with unresolved D. V shed 7 bases and J shed 4 bases, with 19 bases lying between them. The CDR3 length is 15 residues. Germline-derived CDR1 and CDR2 are LNHDA and SQIVND (reference sequence). The DNA for the CDR3 is TGTGCCAGTACCCCGGAGGTTGCGCCGATCTATGGCTACACCTTC. Its translation is CASTPEVAPIYGYTF.

This rearrangement joins TRBV4-3 to TRBJ1-2, with D tentatively TRBD1 (6 bases). From germline, CDR1 is LGHNA and CDR2 YSLEER. This CDR3 is built from 16 residues. Trimming removed 0 bases at V and 4 bases at J, with 15 bases between. CDR3 in DNA: TGCGCCAGCAGCCAAGATGGGGGGGGCCGACCCTATGGCTACACCTTC. Amino acid sequence: CASSQDGGGRPYGYTF.

This clone was picked up one time. The chain uses TRBV2 and TRBJ1-6, with TRBD1 matching over 7 bases. Trimming took 8 bases from V and 8 from J; bases not matched to a gene: 15. Germline lookup yields CDR1 SNHLY and CDR2 FYNNEI. This CDR3 region has 16 residues. The DNA of the CDR3 is TGTGCCAGCTACTCTTATAGGGGGCAAACGGATTCACCCCTCCACTTT. Translated: CASYSYRGQTDSPLHF.

The rearrangement joins TRBV20-1 to TRBJ1-2; no clear D. CDR1 DFQATT and CDR2 SNEGSKA come from the germline V gene (reference sequence). CDR3 length: 15 amino acids. Between the trimmed V and J ends, which lost 3 bases and 4 bases, there was a span of 18 bases. The DNA for the CDR3 is TGCAGTGCTAGTCCCATACGGGAGCGAAGCTATGGCTACACCTTC. It encodes CSASPIRERSYGYTF.

V usage is TRBV9 and J usage is TRBJ1-1; D perhaps matches TRBD1 (6 bases). Between the trimmed V and J ends, which lost 0 bases and 1 base, there was a span of 10 bases. The CDR3 is 15 residues long. CDR1 and CDR2 (germline): SGDLS, YYNGEE. The CDR3 sequence: CASSVVSRGNTEAFF. The CDR3 DNA follows: TGTGCCAGCAGCGTAGTCTCCAGGGGGAACACTGAAGCTTTCTTT. The variable domain in full, completed from reference TRBV9 and TRBJ1-1, reads DSGVTQTPKHLITATGQRVTLRCSPRSGDLSVYWYQQSLDQGLQFLIQYYNGEERAKGNILERFSAQQFPDLHSELNLSSLELGDSALYFCASSVVSRGNTEAFFGQGTRLTVV.

This chain joins TRBV19 and TRBJ1-5; 8 bases agree with TRBD1. After removal of 5 bases from V and 3 bases from J, the junction contained 6 bases not matched to a gene. Germline V CDR1 and CDR2: LNHDA, SQIVND (reference sequence). There are 15 residues in the CDR3. The CDR3 bases are TGTGCCAGTAGTCTCAGGACAGGGCCCAATCAGCCCCAGCATTTT. This translates into CASSLRTGPNQPQHF.

The chain uses TRBV30 and TRBJ1-3; weak D call: TRBD1 (6 bases). V shed 3 bases and J shed 3 bases, with 9 bases lying between them. This CDR3 has 13 residues. The germline V gene encodes CDR1 GTSNPN and CDR2 SVGIG (reference sequence). The CDR3: CAWRRTVGNTIYF. CDR3 in DNA: TGTGCCTGGAGGAGGACAGTTGGAAACACCATATATTTT. The whole variable domain, filled in from reference TRBV30 and TRBJ1-3, reads SQTIHQWPATLVQPVGSPLSLECTVEGTSNPNLYWYRQAAGRGLQLLFYSVGIGQISSEVPQNLSASRPQDRQFILSSKKLLLSDSGFYLCAWRRTVGNTIYFGEGSWLTVV.

The chain couples TRBV15 to TRBJ2-1; D unclear. The CDR3 totals 14 residues. V was trimmed by 0 bases and J by 8 bases, leaving 11 bases between them. The germline gives CDR1 LNHNV, CDR2 YYDKDF (reference sequence). CDR3 region: CATSRDFSVYEQFF. CDR3 sequence (DNA): TGTGCCACCAGCAGAGATTTCTCCGTCTATGAGCAGTTCTTC.

The V call is TRBV6-1, the J call TRBJ2-1, with a possible D match to TRBD1 (6 bases). CDR3 length: 13 amino acids. Germline V gene sequence: CDR1 MNHNS, CDR2 SASEGT. V gave up 3 bases and J gave up 9 bases, with 12 bases separating them. The CDR3 is CASSENRVGEQFF. The CDR3 DNA reads TGTGCCAGCAGTGAGAACAGGGTGGGTGAGCAGTTCTTC.